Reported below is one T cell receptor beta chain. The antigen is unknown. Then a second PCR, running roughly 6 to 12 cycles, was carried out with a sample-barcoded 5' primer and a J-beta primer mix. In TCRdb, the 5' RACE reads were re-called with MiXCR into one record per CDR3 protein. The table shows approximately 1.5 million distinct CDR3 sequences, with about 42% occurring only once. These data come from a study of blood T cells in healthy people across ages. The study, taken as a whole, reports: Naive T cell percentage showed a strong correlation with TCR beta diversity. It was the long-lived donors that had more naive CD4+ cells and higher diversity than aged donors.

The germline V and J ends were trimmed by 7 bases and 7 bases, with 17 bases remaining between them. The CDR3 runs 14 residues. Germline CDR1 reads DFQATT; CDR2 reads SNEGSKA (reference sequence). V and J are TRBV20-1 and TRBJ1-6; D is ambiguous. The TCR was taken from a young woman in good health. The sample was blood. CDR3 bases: TGCAGTGTTCGGAGGAGCTTACCCAATTCACCCCTCCACTTT. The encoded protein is CSVRRSLPNSPLHF.